This T cell receptor beta chain was observed in a study of blood T cell repertoires in COVID-19. J lost 8 bases, V lost 0 bases, and 13 bases had no gene match. Germline V CDR1 and CDR2: SGHRS, YFSETQ. The CDR3 is 17 amino acids. This clone has just one count. Original methodology: Reference gene primer amplification gave estimated nucleated cell counts. The protocol was immunoSEQ multiplex PCR, while the TCRdb copy is restricted to in-frame clones and leaves out a portion. V and J calls and clone size follow that table, whereas D and trimming were derived from the DNA. Seen here are some 150,000 clones, around 76% observed once, and the top ten hold roughly 4.2%.

The receptor comes from a man aged 60-69 years with acute or convalescent COVID-19. What was sequenced was peripheral blood. V gene TRBV5-1 combines with J gene TRBJ1-2, with 10 bases lining up with TRBD1. CDR3 nucleotide sequence: TGCGCCAGCAGCTTGGATTCTGACAGGGGGCGCCTGGTCGGCTACACCTTC. Amino acid sequence: CASSLDSDRGRLVGYTF.